These T cell receptor beta chains were read from a single sample in a study of blood T cell repertoires in COVID-19. Profiled with immunoSEQ multiplex PCR; TCRdb holds only in-frame clones, not every one. The sample lists more than 150,000 clones; roughly 82% were seen once. Source material: PBMCs or T cells enriched from blood (not recorded which). The receptors shown here come from a middle-aged man who had recovered from COVID-19. Both conserved end residues are part of each CDR3. A D gene is named only where the DNA matches it firmly. Not all rows give a size; the values are once, few, many and, for expanded clones, a class.

. | TRBJ2-5 | TRBV6-5 | . | TGTGCCAGCAGCCGTGTCCCGGGGACCCAGTACTTC | CASSRVPGTQYF
TRBD1 | TRBJ2-5 | TRBV27 | few | TGTGCCAGCAGTTCGGACAGGGGGGTAGAGACCCAGTACTTC | CASSSDRGVETQYF
TRBD2 | TRBJ2-1 | TRBV2 | . | TGTGCCAGCGGGAAGCGGGAGATGGGGAATGAGCAGTTCTTC | CASGKREMGNEQFF
TRBD2 | TRBJ2-4 | TRBV30 | . | TGTGCCCCCCCCGGCGCCCTTGAGGTAGTAGCGGGAGGGTTGGTCAAAAACATTCAGTACTTC | CAPPGALEVVAGGLVKNIQYF
. | TRBJ1-6 | TRBV7-3 | . | TGTGCCAGCAGCTATAGGAGCTCGGATAATTCACCCCTCCACTTT | CASSYRSSDNSPLHF
. | TRBJ2-2 | TRBV24-1 | . | TGTGCCACAGGAACAGGGAACACCGGGGAGCTGTTTTTT | CATGTGNTGELFF
. | TRBJ1-1 | TRBV2 | . | TGTGCCAGAAGCGGACCGGAGAACACTGAAGCTTTCTTT | CARSGPENTEAFF
TRBD1 | TRBJ1-2 | TRBV2 | . | TGTGCCAGCAGTGAGACAGGGGCACCTGGGGGCTACACCTTC | CASSETGAPGGYTF
. | TRBJ1-1 | TRBV5-5 | . | TGTGCCAGCAGCTTTTTTCCCGCTGAAGCTTTCTTT | CASSFFPAEAFF
. | TRBJ1-5 | TRBV5-1 | . | TGCGCCCGCAGCGGGGGGGGAGACCCGACGGAGCCCCAGCATTTT | CARSGGGDPTEPQHF
. | TRBJ1-2 | TRBV5-6 | . | TGTGCCAGCAGCGGCGTAAGGTCAGGGTCTGGCTATGGCTACACCTTC | CASSGVRSGSGYGYTF